This is a list of T cell receptor beta chains from one sample in a study of blood T cell repertoires in COVID-19. Only in-frame clones appear in the TCRdb table, and some are missing; sequencing was by immunoSEQ multiplex PCR. Of about 370,000 clones in the sample, about 87% were seen once. The sequencing input was peripheral blood. Source of these receptors: a woman under 40 with COVID-19, enrolled during active disease. Each CDR3 is given without its conserved first and last residue. Each record gives: V gene, J gene, CDR3 protein.

v_call: TRBV11-2
j_call: TRBJ2-1
cdr3_aa: ASSLLSSGWEQF

v_call: TRBV5-4
j_call: TRBJ1-6
cdr3_aa: ASSFQGANNSPLH

v_call: TRBV28
j_call: TRBJ1-2
cdr3_aa: ASSFPRTGDYGYT

v_call: TRBV4-1
j_call: TRBJ1-1
cdr3_aa: ASSQGTGGENTEAF

v_call: TRBV5-1
j_call: TRBJ1-1
cdr3_aa: ASSWHRGTSTEAF

v_call: TRBV5-1
j_call: TRBJ2-6
cdr3_aa: ASTPFSGANVLT

v_call: TRBV7-9
j_call: TRBJ2-5
cdr3_aa: ASSLVGLAGARETQY

v_call: TRBV27
j_call: TRBJ2-7
cdr3_aa: ASSLATSGFYEQY

v_call: TRBV9
j_call: TRBJ2-1
cdr3_aa: ASSVGLADYNEQF

v_call: TRBV6-6
j_call: TRBJ2-1
cdr3_aa: ASSLTSGTSYNEQF

v_call: TRBV11-1
j_call: TRBJ1-2
cdr3_aa: ASSYGQGKNYGYT

v_call: TRBV28
j_call: TRBJ2-5
cdr3_aa: ASSPSGGRVETQY

v_call: TRBV4-1
j_call: TRBJ2-7
cdr3_aa: ASSHSGGFSYEQY

v_call: TRBV3-1/TRBV3-2
j_call: TRBJ2-3
cdr3_aa: ASSQASGSGDTQY

v_call: TRBV19
j_call: TRBJ2-5
cdr3_aa: ASSMGGWQETQY

v_call: TRBV19
j_call: TRBJ2-2
cdr3_aa: ASWDRGITGELF

v_call: TRBV10-3
j_call: TRBJ2-7
cdr3_aa: AISAFSEGPAREQY

v_call: TRBV10-3
j_call: TRBJ2-5
cdr3_aa: AISRGQGVETQY

v_call: TRBV3-1/TRBV3-2
j_call: TRBJ1-1
cdr3_aa: ASSHLGGTEAF

v_call: TRBV30
j_call: TRBJ2-4
cdr3_aa: AWSPGRAKNIQY

v_call: TRBV3-1/TRBV3-2
j_call: TRBJ1-3
cdr3_aa: ASSQRGGDSGNTIY

v_call: TRBV7-6
j_call: TRBJ2-2
cdr3_aa: ASSPRDRLETGELF

v_call: TRBV3-1/TRBV3-2
j_call: TRBJ2-7
cdr3_aa: ASSQGLEQY

v_call: TRBV6-2/TRBV6-3
j_call: TRBJ1-2
cdr3_aa: ASSEQASNYGYT

v_call: TRBV5-6
j_call: TRBJ1-4
cdr3_aa: ASSLGGQGGEKLF

v_call: TRBV4-1
j_call: TRBJ2-7
cdr3_aa: ASSPGLAGVSYEQY

v_call: TRBV5-4
j_call: TRBJ2-2
cdr3_aa: ASSLRSFGELF

v_call: TRBV19
j_call: TRBJ2-2
cdr3_aa: ASSIILGLAGGGGELF

v_call: TRBV9
j_call: TRBJ1-4
cdr3_aa: ASNLGQFNEKLF

v_call: TRBV3-1/TRBV3-2
j_call: TRBJ2-2
cdr3_aa: ASSQSDTGELF

v_call: TRBV3-1/TRBV3-2
j_call: TRBJ2-7
cdr3_aa: ASSQGGTGSYEQY

v_call: TRBV3-1/TRBV3-2
j_call: TRBJ2-5
cdr3_aa: ASSQLTSGTETQY

v_call: TRBV13
j_call: TRBJ2-1
cdr3_aa: ASSFSGRALNEQF

v_call: TRBV4-1
j_call: TRBJ2-2
cdr3_aa: ASSQDRGFYRELF

v_call: TRBV6-2/TRBV6-3
j_call: TRBJ1-2
cdr3_aa: ASSLPLSYGYT

v_call: TRBV19
j_call: TRBJ2-2
cdr3_aa: ASSIRGLGNSAGELF

v_call: TRBV11-3
j_call: TRBJ2-1
cdr3_aa: ASSHGSGSDNEQF

v_call: TRBV28
j_call: TRBJ1-2
cdr3_aa: ASSLPQGASGYT

v_call: TRBV2
j_call: TRBJ2-7
cdr3_aa: ASSVRQVVSYEQY

v_call: TRBV24-1
j_call: TRBJ2-1
cdr3_aa: ATSAPRPYNEQF